This entry lists 19 T cell receptor beta chains sequenced from one sample in a study of T cell responses to AZD1222 COVID-19 vaccine. Profiled with immunoSEQ multiplex PCR; TCRdb holds only in-frame clones, not every one. The sample has about 39,000 clones; 80% to 90% are singletons. Sequencing used peripheral blood, obtained 28 days after the second dose of the MenACWY control vaccine. The receptors originated from an adult who received the MenACWY meningococcal vaccine as a control.

The DNA of the CDR3 is TGTGCCAGCAGCTCCCCGAGCAACGAGCAGTACTTC. It yields the protein CASSSPSNEQYF. V is TRBV7-6 and J is TRBJ2-7; D gene ambiguous. V lost 4 bases and J 5 bases, leaving 9 bases between the germline ends. Germline lookup yields CDR1 SGHVS and CDR2 FNYEAQ. This CDR3 has 12 amino acids.

V usage is TRBV2 and J usage is TRBJ2-7; possible D gene TRBD1, 5 bases. There are 14 residues in the CDR3. Germline loops: CDR1 SNHLY, CDR2 FYNNEI. Trimming took 3 bases from V and 4 from J, leaving 13 bases between them. CDR3 amino acids: CASSDVGRAYEQYF. CDR3 nucleotides: TGTGCCAGCAGTGATGTCGGCAGGGCTTACGAGCAGTACTTC. Looking up the rest from reference TRBV2 and TRBJ2-7 gives the full variable domain: EPEVTQTPSHQVTQMGQEVILRCVPISNHLYFYWYRQILGQKVEFLVSFYNNEISEKSEIFDDQFSVERPDGSNFTLKIRSTKLEDSAMYFCASSDVGRAYEQYFGPGTRLTVT.

This clone was observed a single time. This chain links TRBV12-3 or TRBV12-4 with TRBJ2-7; D not certain. Trimming pared 7 bases from V and 7 bases from J, leaving 11 bases between. CDR3 size: 11 residues. Here the CDR3 reads CASTDLLEQYF. As DNA, the CDR3 is TGTGCCAGCACCGACCTACTGGAGCAGTACTTC.

This clone was seen only a few times. This CDR3 is CASGNEKLFF. For the CDR3, the DNA is TGTGCCAGTGGTAATGAAAAACTGTTTTTT. This chain uses TRBV19 with TRBJ1-4; D ambiguous. Trimming took 8 bases from V and 4 from J, leaving 2 bases between them. CDR1 and CDR2 from the germline V gene are LNHDA and SQIVND (reference sequence). This CDR3 region has 10 residues. Complete variable domain (other parts from reference TRBV19 and TRBJ1-4): DGGITQSPKYLFRKEGQNVTLSCEQNLNHDAMYWYRQDPGQGLRLIYYSQIVNDFQKGDIAEGYSVSREKKESFPLTVTSAQKNPTAFYLCASGNEKLFFGSGTQLSVL.

The chain links TRBV7-2 to TRBJ1-6; 10 bases line up with TRBD1. Germline-derived CDR1 and CDR2 are SGHTA and FQGNSA. Losses at the gene ends were 6 bases for V and 4 bases for J; bases not matched to a gene: 6. The CDR3 totals 16 residues. The CDR3: CASRQDRGSYNSPLHF. CDR3 bases: TGTGCCAGCAGACAGGACAGGGGGTCTTATAATTCACCCCTCCACTTT. The whole variable domain, filled in from reference TRBV7-2 and TRBJ1-6, reads GAGVSQSPSNKVTEKGKDVELRCDPISGHTALYWYRQSLGQGLEFLIYFQGNSAPDKSGLPSDRFSAERTGGSVSTLTIQRTQQEDSAVYLCASRQDRGSYNSPLHFGNGTRLTVT.

The chain combines TRBV13 with TRBJ2-1; no clear D gene. V gave up 5 bases and J gave up 6 bases, with 20 bases separating them. CDR3 length equals 16 residues. Germline-derived CDR1 and CDR2 are PRHDT and FYEKMQ (reference sequence). CDR3 residues: CASSPTAPIASNEQFF. CDR3 DNA: TGTGCCAGCAGCCCGACTGCACCCATCGCGTCCAATGAGCAGTTCTTC.

This chain connects TRBV2 to TRBJ2-4; 7 positions match TRBD1. V shed 3 bases, J shed 13 bases, and the junction held 3 bases outside the gene matches. Germline CDR1 SNHLY, CDR2 FYNNEI. The CDR3 is 11 amino acids. As DNA, the CDR3 is TGTGCCAGCAGTGAGTGGACAGGACAGTACTTC. Its translation: CASSEWTGQYF.

This rearrangement joins TRBV3-1 (or the pseudogene TRBV3-2) to TRBJ2-5; D call uncertain. Germline V gene data show CDR1 as LGHDT and CDR2 as YNNKEL (reference sequence). This CDR3 spans 13 amino acids. Trimming took off 4 bases at V and 5 bases at J, with 11 bases between the two ends. The CDR3 protein is CASSPFGSETQYF. The CDR3 nucleotides read TGTGCCAGCAGCCCTTTCGGGTCTGAGACCCAGTACTTC.

This clone was detected a few times. The chain joins TRBV12-3 or TRBV12-4 to TRBJ2-2; TRBD1 might be the D (5 bases). The CDR3 loop spans 13 amino acids. Trimming removed 5 bases at V and 5 bases at J, with 9 bases between. In DNA, the CDR3 is TGTGCCAGCAGTCCTAGACAGACCGGGGAGCTGTTTTTT. It codes for CASSPRQTGELFF.

The chain combines TRBV28 with TRBJ2-7; 8 bases map to TRBD2. J gave up 2 bases and V 4 bases, and 7 bases lay outside the gene matches. Per germline, CDR1 MDHEN and CDR2 SYDVKM. The CDR3 sequence is 15 residues long. The CDR3 coding sequence is TGTGCCAGCAGTTGGACCCTCGGGAGGGCCTACGAGCAGTACTTC. Translation: CASSWTLGRAYEQYF.

This sequence joins TRBV6-2 or TRBV6-3 and TRBJ2-1, with D unclear. CDR3 length: 15 amino acids. The germline V gene has CDR1 MNHEY and CDR2 SVGEGT. Trimming took off 3 bases at V and 0 bases at J, with 9 bases between the two ends. DNA of the CDR3: TGTGCCAGCAGTTATTCGCCCCTCTCCTACAATGAGCAGTTCTTC. It specifies CASSYSPLSYNEQFF.

This chain uses TRBV6-5 with TRBJ2-2; 7 bases align to TRBD2. The length of the CDR3 is 16 residues. Per germline, CDR1 MNHEY and CDR2 SVGAGI. V trimming: 2 bases; J trimming: 4 bases; junction bases outside the gene matches: 7. The chain's CDR3 is CASSYEGSGLTGELFF. CDR3 nucleotides: TGTGCCAGCAGTTACGAGGGTAGCGGGCTCACCGGGGAGCTGTTTTTT.

V usage is TRBV2 and J usage is TRBJ2-2; TRBD2 might be the D (7 bases). Trimming stripped 7 bases from V and 0 bases from J, with 12 bases between. Germline values: CDR1 SNHLY, CDR2 FYNNEI. The CDR3 spans 15 residues. The CDR3 loop is CASKKGGTNTGELFF. In DNA, the CDR3 is TGTGCCAGCAAAAAGGGGGGGACGAACACCGGGGAGCTGTTTTTT. Full variable domain (rest looked up from reference TRBV2 and TRBJ2-2): EPEVTQTPSHQVTQMGQEVILRCVPISNHLYFYWYRQILGQKVEFLVSFYNNEISEKSEIFDDQFSVERPDGSNFTLKIRSTKLEDSAMYFCASKKGGTNTGELFFGEGSRLTVL.

The gene calls are TRBV2 and TRBJ2-1, with a weak D call TRBD2 (5 bases). The CDR3 contains 15 residues. CDR1 and CDR2 from the germline V gene are SNHLY and FYNNEI. The V end lost 3 bases, the J end lost 1 base, and 10 bases lay between the germline ends. In DNA form, the CDR3 reads TGTGCCAGCAGTGACCAGGAGGCGTCCTACAATGAGCAGTTCTTC. Translated, it gives CASSDQEASYNEQFF.

This sequence joins TRBV19 and TRBJ2-4, with D perhaps TRBD1 (5 bases). Germline V lookup: CDR1 LNHDA, CDR2 SQIVND (reference sequence). This CDR3 comprises 15 residues. Trimming shortened V by 5 bases and J by 4 bases, and 15 bases separated the two germline ends. CDR3 sequence: CASSPGHRFKNIQYF. DNA for the CDR3: TGTGCCAGTAGTCCCGGACACCGCTTTAAAAACATTCAGTACTTC.

The rearrangement uses TRBV28 and TRBJ1-5; D gene unclear. V lost 4 bases and J 4 bases, leaving 5 bases between the germline ends. This CDR3 region has 12 residues. Germline CDR1 MDHEN, CDR2 SYDVKM. The CDR3 nucleotides read TGTGCCAGCAGTTCCCTGAATCAGCCCCAGCATTTT. This encodes CASSSLNQPQHF. Complete variable domain (other parts from reference TRBV28 and TRBJ1-5): DVKVTQSSRYLVKRTGEKVFLECVQDMDHENMFWYRQDPGLGLRLIYFSYDVKMKEKGDIPEGYSVSREKKERFSLILESASTNQTSMYLCASSSLNQPQHFGDGTRLSIL.

This chain uses TRBV29-1 with TRBJ2-1; D gene unclear. CDR3 length equals 10 residues. V was trimmed by 6 bases and J by 6 bases, leaving 6 bases between them. Germline V lookup: CDR1 SQVTM, CDR2 ANQGSEA. CDR3 sequence: CSVTVNEQFF. Here the CDR3 DNA reads TGCAGCGTCACGGTCAATGAGCAGTTCTTC.

The gene calls are TRBV3-1 (or the pseudogene TRBV3-2) and TRBJ2-7; 7 bases match TRBD2. Germline CDR1 is LGHDT and CDR2 is YNNKEL (reference sequence). Trimming took 3 bases from V and 6 from J; bases not matched to a gene: 11. The CDR3 is 15 residues long. As DNA, the CDR3 is TGTGCCAGCAGCCATTCTTTAAGGGACTATAGCGAGCAGTACTTC. Residues: CASSHSLRDYSEQYF.

The chain has TRBV3-1 (or the pseudogene TRBV3-2) and TRBJ2-7; 7 nucleotides line up with TRBD2. The CDR3 loop spans 17 amino acids. The trim removed 1 base at V and 0 bases at J, leaving 9 bases unmatched. The germline V gene encodes CDR1 LGHDT and CDR2 YNNKEL (reference sequence). The CDR3 sequence is CASSQVGGLADSYEQYF. CDR3 DNA: TGTGCCAGCAGCCAAGTGGGAGGGCTAGCGGACTCCTACGAGCAGTACTTC.